Listed here are 16 T cell receptor beta chains from one sample, sequenced in a study of blood T cell repertoires in COVID-19. Sequencing used immunoSEQ multiplex PCR; TCRdb keeps in-frame clones, though not all of them. Of 250,000 to 350,000 clones in the sample, 75% to 90% were seen once. The specimen sequenced was peripheral blood. The receptor source for this set is a woman between 50 and 59 years old with COVID-19, enrolled during active disease.

The J gene is TRBJ2-3, the V gene TRBV19, with TRBD2 as a possible D gene (5 bases). The V and J ends lost 6 bases and 3 bases respectively, with 16 bases between them. CDR3 length equals 15 residues. Germline lookup yields CDR1 LNHDA and CDR2 SQIVND (reference sequence). CDR3 nucleotide sequence: TGTGCCAGTAGCCCTCCGGGAAAAGAGACAGATACGCAGTATTTT. Its translation is CASSPPGKETDTQYF.

The sample holds one count of this clone. The rearrangement joins TRBV4-1 to TRBJ2-5; TRBD1 aligns across 7 bases. This CDR3 is 16 amino acids long. Unmatched junction bases numbered 9, after V lost 1 base and J lost 4 bases. Germline loops: CDR1 MGHRA, CDR2 YSYEKL. The DNA of the CDR3 is TGCGCCAGCAGCCAAGGACTACAGGGGCGAAGAGAGACCCAGTACTTC. Its protein is CASSQGLQGRRETQYF.

This clone was recorded a few times. The V and J genes are TRBV7-2 and TRBJ1-2, with D possibly TRBD1 on 6 matching bases. This CDR3 has 16 residues. Germline V CDR1 and CDR2: SGHTA, FQGNSA. Trimming took off 5 bases at V and 5 bases at J, with 21 bases between the two ends. The CDR3 sequence is CASSLRVIGQSYGYTF. The CDR3 region has the DNA TGTGCCAGCAGCCTCCGAGTTATAGGACAGTCATATGGCTACACCTTC.

This chain connects TRBV9 to TRBJ1-2; D remains unclear. The CDR3 consists of 13 residues. The germline gives CDR1 SGDLS, CDR2 YYNGEE. With 0 bases removed from V and 5 bases from J, the gap between germline ends came to 8 bases. Here the CDR3 DNA reads TGTGCCAGCAGCGTAGCTAGGTCATATGGCTACACCTTC. Protein: CASSVARSYGYTF.

V usage is TRBV4-3 and J usage is TRBJ2-1, with 16 bases that match TRBD2. Trimming took 1 base from V and 0 from J; bases not matched to a gene: 6. This CDR3 contains 20 residues. CDR1 and CDR2 (germline): LGHNA, YSLEER. DNA for the CDR3: TGCGCCAGCAGCCAAGCCCCGGGACTAGCGGGAGGGAGCTCCTACAATGAGCAGTTCTTC. It specifies CASSQAPGLAGGSSYNEQFF.

Worth noting for this clone: The same CDR3 also results from other DNA sequences found in this sample. The rearrangement joins TRBV7-9 to TRBJ2-5; TRBD1 agrees at 9 bases. This CDR3 is 14 amino acids long. Germline CDR1 is SEHNR and CDR2 is FQNEAQ (reference sequence). J was trimmed by 7 bases and V by 7 bases; bases with no gene match: 10. The CDR3 nucleotides read TGTGCCAGCACCCACGGACAGGGGATTGGGACCCAGTACTTC. It yields the protein CASTHGQGIGTQYF.

This sequence joins TRBV19 and TRBJ1-1, with 8 bases aligning to TRBD1. The V gene's germline CDR1 is LNHDA and CDR2 SQIVND (reference sequence). Trimming at V came to 5 bases and at J to 1 base, leaving 6 bases not matched to a gene. This CDR3 is built from 15 residues. CDR3 in DNA: TGTGCCAGTAGTCCTTGGGACAGGCGGAACACTGAAGCTTTCTTT. This translates into CASSPWDRRNTEAFF. Variable domain in full (rest from reference TRBV19 and TRBJ1-1): DGGITQSPKYLFRKEGQNVTLSCEQNLNHDAMYWYRQDPGQGLRLIYYSQIVNDFQKGDIAEGYSVSREKKESFPLTVTSAQKNPTAFYLCASSPWDRRNTEAFFGQGTRLTVV.

A few counts support this clone. V usage is TRBV2 and J usage is TRBJ2-2; 7 bases are a match to TRBD1. With 5 bases clipped from V and 7 bases from J, the junction kept 10 bases outside the gene matches. The CDR3 consists of 15 residues. Germline V gene data show CDR1 as SNHLY and CDR2 as FYNNEI. Here the CDR3 DNA reads TGTGCCAGCAGTAGGACAGGAGTAGATAGCGGGGAGCTGTTTTTT. Encoded protein: CASSRTGVDSGELFF.

As concerns this clone: Germline is not matched at one junction end, which may reflect a read error. V usage is TRBV9 and J usage is TRBJ1-2, with 7 bases matching TRBD1. Looked up from germline, CDR1 is SGDLS and CDR2 is YYNGEE. The CDR3 loop spans 12 amino acids. The CDR3 loop reads CASSVTGQPPIF. The CDR3, as DNA: TGTGCCAGCAGCGTAACGGGACAGCCACCTATCTTC.

The chain employs TRBV3-1 (or the pseudogene TRBV3-2) and TRBJ1-2, with 10 bases matching TRBD1. CDR3 length equals 16 residues. Germline V gene sequence: CDR1 LGHDT, CDR2 YNNKEL (reference sequence). Losses at the gene ends were 1 base for V and 1 base for J; bases not matched to a gene: 3. In nucleotides, the CDR3 is TGTGCCAGCAGCCAAGTTCGGACAGGGGGTAACTATGGCTACACCTTC. It yields the protein CASSQVRTGGNYGYTF.

The CDR3: CASQLGTGSTGELFF. Written as DNA, the CDR3 is TGCGCCTCCCAACTCGGGACAGGATCCACCGGGGAGCTGTTTTTT. The chain uses TRBV5-1 and TRBJ2-2; TRBD1 agrees at 8 bases. Germline CDR1 and CDR2: SGHRS and YFSETQ. The J segment lost 4 bases and the V segment lost 10 bases, leaving 12 bases of the junction unmatched. The CDR3 is 15 residues long.

A single count supports this clone. The CDR3 DNA sequence: TGTGCCAGTAGTATTGGACAGAGTTACAATGAGCAGTTCTTC. Translation gives CASSIGQSYNEQFF. The J gene is TRBJ2-1, the V gene TRBV19; TRBD1 is a possible D gene (6 bases). CDR3 length: 14 amino acids. Germline assignment: CDR1 LNHDA and CDR2 SQIVND (reference sequence). The V gene lost 3 bases and the J gene lost 4 bases, with 10 bases spanning the gap. The full variable domain, completed using reference TRBV19 and TRBJ2-1, is DGGITQSPKYLFRKEGQNVTLSCEQNLNHDAMYWYRQDPGQGLRLIYYSQIVNDFQKGDIAEGYSVSREKKESFPLTVTSAQKNPTAFYLCASSIGQSYNEQFFGPGTRLTVL.

V and J are TRBV27 and TRBJ1-1, with 7 nucleotides matching TRBD1. CDR3 size: 15 residues. CDR1 and CDR2 from the germline V gene are MNHEY and SMNVEV (reference sequence). V lost 1 base and J lost 2; bases outside the gene matches: 4. The CDR3 protein is CASSLFGTVNTEAFF. CDR3 DNA sequence: TGTGCCAGCAGTTTATTCGGGACAGTTAACACTGAAGCTTTCTTT.

CDR3 DNA: TGTGCCAGCAGCCCTCGGGAGTCCCCGGTCGATGAGCAGTTCTTC. Protein product: CASSPRESPVDEQFF. The chain recombines TRBV7-6 with TRBJ2-1; D is perhaps TRBD2 (6 bases). With 5 bases removed from V and 8 bases from J, the gap between germline ends came to 19 bases. This CDR3 comprises 15 residues. CDR1 SGHVS and CDR2 FNYEAQ come from the germline V gene.

The rearrangement uses TRBV4-2 and TRBJ2-7; 10 positions match TRBD2. The V segment lost 4 bases and the J segment 2 bases; nucleotides outside the gene matches: 14. The CDR3 has 18 amino acids. Germline assignment: CDR1 LGHNA and CDR2 YNFKEQ. CDR3 residues: CASSRVLAQREGPYEQYF. The CDR3 bases are TGTGCCAGCAGCCGAGTCCTAGCTCAGCGGGAGGGCCCCTACGAGCAGTACTTC.

This clone was seen only once. This chain connects TRBV9 to TRBJ2-5; weak D call: TRBD2 (7 bases). The V gene's germline CDR1 is SGDLS and CDR2 YYNGEE. The CDR3 extends over 17 amino acids. The V end lost 4 bases, the J end lost 0 bases, and 19 bases lay between the germline ends. CDR3 in DNA: TGTGCCAGCAGCTCTACGTCATTGGGGGGGCACCAAGAGACCCAGTACTTC. It specifies CASSSTSLGGHQETQYF.